The T cell receptor (beta chain) described here comes from a study of cytomegalovirus exposure and HLA in healthy donors. Looking at the study overall: Genotyping showed 81% of hundreds of donors falling in the Caucasian-associated ancestry cluster. Points from the study as a whole: In a later analysis, V- and J-gene trimming of beta chains associated with a DCLRE1C missense variant, replicated independently.

A few counts support this clone. Its antigen is unidentified. The PCR was carried out with 60 Vbeta primers and 13 Jbeta primers. The protocol was immunoSEQ multiplex PCR, while the TCRdb copy is restricted to in-frame clones and leaves out a portion. Seen here are fewer than 150,000 clones, 77% observed once, and the top ten hold about 3.7%. Trimming took 3 bases from V and 0 from J; bases not matched to a gene: 12. The CDR3 has 19 residues. The germline V gene encodes CDR1 SGHVS and CDR2 FQNEAQ. The rearrangement uses TRBV7-8 and TRBJ2-2; 8 positions match TRBD1. Specimen: PBMCs. This TCR was sampled from a human donor in good health. CDR3 nucleotide sequence: TGTGCCAGCAGCTTGTGGGGGACAGGTTTCCACGCGAACACCGGGGAGCTGTTTTTT. It translates to CASSLWGTGFHANTGELFF.